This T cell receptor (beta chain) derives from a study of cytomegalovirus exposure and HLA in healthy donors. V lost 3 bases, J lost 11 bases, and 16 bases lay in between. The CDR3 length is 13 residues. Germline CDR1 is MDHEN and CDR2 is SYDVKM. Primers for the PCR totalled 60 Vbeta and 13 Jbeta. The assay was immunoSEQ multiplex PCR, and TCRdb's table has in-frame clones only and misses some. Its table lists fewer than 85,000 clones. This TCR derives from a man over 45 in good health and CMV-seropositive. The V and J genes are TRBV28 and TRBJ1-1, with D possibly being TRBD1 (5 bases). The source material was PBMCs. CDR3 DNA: TGTGCCAGCAGTTTCGGACACGAACGCGGTGCTTTCTTT. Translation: CASSFGHERGAFF.